This T cell receptor beta chain was documented in a study of T cell responses to AZD1222 COVID-19 vaccine (dated by TCRdb to the early 2020s). For context, the study as a whole: TCR sequencing covered 233 trial participants: around 210 given two doses of AZD1222 and around 25 given two doses of MenACWY control vaccine. Trial participants were enrolled into age subgroups of 18-55, 56-69 and 70-plus years, which contained about 150, 27 and 61 TCR-sequenced participants, respectively.

The intended sense of this specimen's time point label: baseline before first vaccination. What this sample's treatment or condition label stands for: meningococcal conjugate vaccine given as trial control. The vaccinee samples were drawn from two UK trials, COV001 and COV002, one of which was a single-blind randomized controlled phase 2/3 trial testing AZD1222 (ChAdOx1 nCoV-19) in healthy adults. For TCRbeta chain sequencing, PBMC samples were collected from trial participants at day 0 and at day 28 after the second dose. Reading from cysteine to phenylalanine, the CDR3 counts 15 amino acids. Of the read, only the CDR3 DNA is kept; its 45 bases are in frame from base 1. CDR1 and CDR2, per the germline V gene, are ENHRY and SYGVKD. V loses 0 bases, J loses 2 bases, and the germline ends lie 9 bases apart. Summary of the overall study and its limitations: In the small 56-69-year group, the increase in depth fell short of significance, most likely because of low power. Reportedly, close to half of the unique spike-specific TCRs recognized epitopes lying outside the regions that are mutated in the B.1.351 and B.1.1.7 variants. Most participants were white British and females outnumbered males, and the authors suggested that clonal diversity may have been underestimated. Conclusions about previously exposed vaccinees were limited because only a handful of AZD1222 recipients were SARS-CoV-2 seropositive at baseline. The vaccine-associated CD4 TCRs covered the entire spike protein, and the dominant responses fell in regions 160-218 and 743-854. Because no day 14 peak-response samples were available, the repertoires could be characterized only after the peak T cell response. A significant rise in spike-specific TCR breadth and depth was observed after two AZD1222 doses relative to day 0 and relative to MenACWY recipients.

Remarks on this clone: The target of this receptor is not known. Per-base quality was not reported, and no clone a single base away is much larger than it.

The CDR3 regions of human TCRbeta chains were subjected to immunosequencing. Per the source publication's procedure: Repertoire TCRs were checked for matches against a reference library of SARS-CoV-2-specific TCRs that had been generated using the MIRA antigen-specificity platform. Breadth was defined as the fraction of unique TCRs that were SARS-CoV-2-associated, and depth was defined as the fraction of total T cells that were SARS-CoV-2-associated. Using the MIRA data, every spike-specific TCR was mapped to the spike region that the TCR reacted to and assigned to either a CD4 or a CD8 class. Log10-transformed breadth and depth values were compared by one-way ANOVA with Sidak's multiple comparisons tests. Here the immuneACCESS table is served through TCRdb, limited to in-frame sequences with V and J called. Missing clones are a known gap in these copies; in checked studies unresolved V genes cover under half, and the rest lacks a known reason. V and J calls and clone size are given by that table; D and trimming were obtained from the DNA. The sample has 100,000 to 150,000 clones on record, 90% of them singletons. The ten largest account for about 4% of the sample.

This sequence was found in an adult in good health. The sequences come from peripheral blood, collected on day 0 of MenACWY control vaccination. The rearrangement combines TRBV10-3 with TRBJ2-3; TRBD2 is possibly the D segment (6 matching bases). The bases read TGTGCCATCAGTGAGTCGAGCGGGTCCACAGATACGCAGTATTTT. Translated, it gives CAISESSGSTDTQYF.